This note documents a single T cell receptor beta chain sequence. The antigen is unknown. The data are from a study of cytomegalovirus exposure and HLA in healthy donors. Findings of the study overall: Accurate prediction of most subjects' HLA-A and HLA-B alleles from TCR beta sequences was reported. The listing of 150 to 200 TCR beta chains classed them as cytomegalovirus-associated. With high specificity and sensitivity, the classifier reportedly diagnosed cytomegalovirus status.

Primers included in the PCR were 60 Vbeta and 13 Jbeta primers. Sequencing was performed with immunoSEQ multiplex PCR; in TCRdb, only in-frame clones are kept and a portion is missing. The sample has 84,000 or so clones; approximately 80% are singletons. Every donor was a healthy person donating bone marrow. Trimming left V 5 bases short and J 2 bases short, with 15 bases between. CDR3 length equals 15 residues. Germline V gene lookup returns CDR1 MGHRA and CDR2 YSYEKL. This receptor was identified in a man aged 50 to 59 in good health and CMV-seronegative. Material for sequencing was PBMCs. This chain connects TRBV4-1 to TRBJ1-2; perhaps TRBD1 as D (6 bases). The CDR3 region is CASSRGGGANYGYTF. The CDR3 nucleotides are TGCGCCAGCAGCAGGGGCGGGGGGGCCAACTATGGCTACACCTTC.